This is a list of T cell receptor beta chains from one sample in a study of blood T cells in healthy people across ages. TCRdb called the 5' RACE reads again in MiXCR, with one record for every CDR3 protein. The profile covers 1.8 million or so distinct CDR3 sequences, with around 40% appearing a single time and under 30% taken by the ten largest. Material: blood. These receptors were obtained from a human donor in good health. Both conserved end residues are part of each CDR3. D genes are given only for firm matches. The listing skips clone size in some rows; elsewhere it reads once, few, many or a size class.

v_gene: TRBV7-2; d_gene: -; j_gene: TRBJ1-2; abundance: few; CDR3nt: TGTGCCAGCAGCCTAGGTCTGAGTTGGGGCTACACCTTC; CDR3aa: CASSLGLSWGYTF
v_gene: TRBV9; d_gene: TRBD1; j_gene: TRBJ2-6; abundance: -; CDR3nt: TGTGCCAGCAGCGTCCGGGACAGGGGTAAGATTGGGGCCAACGTCCTGACTTTC; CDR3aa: CASSVRDRGKIGANVLTF
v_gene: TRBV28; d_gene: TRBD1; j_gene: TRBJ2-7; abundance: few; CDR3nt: TGTGCCAGCAGTTTCATTAAAGGACAGGAGCCAACCTACGAGCAGTACTTC; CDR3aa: CASSFIKGQEPTYEQYF
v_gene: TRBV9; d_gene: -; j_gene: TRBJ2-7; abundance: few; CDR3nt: TGTGCCAGCAGCGCCTCTCCGGAGGGCTACGAGCAGTACTTC; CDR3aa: CASSASPEGYEQYF
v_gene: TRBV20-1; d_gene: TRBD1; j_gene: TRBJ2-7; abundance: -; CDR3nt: TGCAGTGCTAGTACCCCTAGTGAGGGGGCAAAGGACGAGCAGTACTTC; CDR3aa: CSASTPSEGAKDEQYF
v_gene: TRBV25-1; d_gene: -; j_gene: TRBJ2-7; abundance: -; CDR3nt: TGTGCCAGCAGTGATACCCAGTCCGAGCAGTACTTC; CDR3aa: CASSDTQSEQYF
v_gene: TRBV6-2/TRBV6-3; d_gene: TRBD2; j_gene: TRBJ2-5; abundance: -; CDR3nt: TGTGCCAGCAGTTACAGACTAGCGGTGGAGACCCAGTACTTC; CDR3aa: CASSYRLAVETQYF
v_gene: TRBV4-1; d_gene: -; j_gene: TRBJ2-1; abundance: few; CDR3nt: TGCGCCAGCAGCCAATATCACGGTTCAGGACAGAGCTCCTACAATGAGCAGTTCTTC; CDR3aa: CASSQYHGSGQSSYNEQFF
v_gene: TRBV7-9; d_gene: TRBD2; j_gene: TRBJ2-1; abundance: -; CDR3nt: TGTGTCAGCAGCTTAGCGGGTAGCGGACCGTCCAATGAGCAGTTCTTC; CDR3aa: CVSSLAGSGPSNEQFF
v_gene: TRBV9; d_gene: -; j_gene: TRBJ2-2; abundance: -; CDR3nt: TGTGCCAGCAGATTTCAGAACACCGGGGAGCTGTTTTTT; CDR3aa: CASRFQNTGELFF
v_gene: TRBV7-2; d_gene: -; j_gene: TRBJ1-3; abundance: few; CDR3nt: TGTGCCAGCAGTTTTGGCGGCTCTGGAAACACCATATATTTT; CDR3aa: CASSFGGSGNTIYF
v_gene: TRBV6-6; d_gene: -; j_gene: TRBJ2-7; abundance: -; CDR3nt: TGTGCCTGGCCTCCTGGGCCAACCTACGAGCAGTACTTC; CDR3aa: CAWPPGPTYEQYF
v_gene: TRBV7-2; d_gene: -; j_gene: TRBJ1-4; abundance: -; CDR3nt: TGTGCCAGCAGCTTAGACAGATTGAATGAAAAACTGTTTTTT; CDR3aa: CASSLDRLNEKLFF
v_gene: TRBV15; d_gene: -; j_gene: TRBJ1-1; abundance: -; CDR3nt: TGTGCCACCAGCGGATTTGACCAAGGGACCACTGAAGCTTTCTTT; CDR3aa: CATSGFDQGTTEAFF
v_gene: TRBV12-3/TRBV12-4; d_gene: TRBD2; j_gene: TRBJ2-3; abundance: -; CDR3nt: TGTGCCAGCAGTGCCGTACTGGGCGGGGGGCCTGCTAGCACAGATACGCAGTATTTT; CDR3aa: CASSAVLGGGPASTDTQYF
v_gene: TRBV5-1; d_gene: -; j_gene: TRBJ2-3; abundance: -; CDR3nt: TGCGCCAGCAGCCAACCGAAACAAACGGGCAGGACAGATACGCAGTATTTT; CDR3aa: CASSQPKQTGRTDTQYF
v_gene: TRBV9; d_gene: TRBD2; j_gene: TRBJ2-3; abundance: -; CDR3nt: TGTGCCGGCAGCGTGAGGTCTAGCGGACACACAGATACGCAGTATTTT; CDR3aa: CAGSVRSSGHTDTQYF
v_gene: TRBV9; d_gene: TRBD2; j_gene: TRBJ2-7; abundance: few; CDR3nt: TGTGCCAGCAGCCCGTGGCGGGGGGCGGACTACGAGCAGTACTTC; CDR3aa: CASSPWRGADYEQYF
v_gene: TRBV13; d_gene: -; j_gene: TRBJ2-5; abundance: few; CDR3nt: TGTGCCAGCAGCTTAGGGGCCCGACCGTACCAAGAGACCCAGTACTTC; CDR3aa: CASSLGARPYQETQYF
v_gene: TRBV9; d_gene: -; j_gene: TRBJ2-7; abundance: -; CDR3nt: TGTGCCAGCAGCGTATCGGGGGCCAGCTACGAGCAGTACTTC; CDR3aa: CASSVSGASYEQYF
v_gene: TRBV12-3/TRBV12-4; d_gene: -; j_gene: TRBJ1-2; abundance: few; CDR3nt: TGTGCCAGCAGTTTTTTCGGGGGATCCTATGGCTACACCTTC; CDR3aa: CASSFFGGSYGYTF
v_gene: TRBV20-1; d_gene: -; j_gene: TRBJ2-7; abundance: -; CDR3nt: TGCAGTGCTAGCACAGGGAGTGTCTACGAGCAGTACTTC; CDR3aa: CSASTGSVYEQYF
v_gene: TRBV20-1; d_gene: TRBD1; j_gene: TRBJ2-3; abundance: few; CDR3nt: TGCAGTGCGAGGGACAGCCATGTCACAGATACGCAGTATTTT; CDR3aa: CSARDSHVTDTQYF
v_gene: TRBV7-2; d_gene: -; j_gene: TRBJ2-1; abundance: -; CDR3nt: TGTGCCAGCAGCTTAGGAGGGGGACCCCTGACAGGTGGGAATGAGCAGTTCTTC; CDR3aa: CASSLGGGPLTGGNEQFF
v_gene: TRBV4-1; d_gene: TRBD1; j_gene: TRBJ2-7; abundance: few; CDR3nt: TGCGCCAGCAGCCAAAGACAGGGCATCTCCTACGAGCAGTACTTC; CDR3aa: CASSQRQGISYEQYF
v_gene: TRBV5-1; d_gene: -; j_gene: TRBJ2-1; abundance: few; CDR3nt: TGCGCCAGCAGCCCTGATCGACTTAACCACGAGCAGTTCTTC; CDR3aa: CASSPDRLNHEQFF